Sequencing of this T cell receptor (beta chain) was carried out in a study of response to subunit inactivated influenza vaccine. Study-level points and caveats: Authors proposed each seasonal influenza vaccination draws in few new T cells.

Each CDR3 protein is one row after TCRdb ran MiXCR on the RT-PCR reads. The table shows 450,000 to 600,000 distinct CDR3 sequences, with 6.5% to 8% occurring only once. As concerns this clonotype: Its antigen is as yet unknown.

The TCR originated in a man aged 45 to 75 who received an inactivated influenza vaccine. The sequencing here drew on PBMCs from blood, taken around 2 years after vaccination.

The CDR3 sequence is CASSFNAGTATEAFF. For the CDR3, the DNA is TGTGCCAGCAGCTTTAATGCTGGGACAGCAACTGAAGCTTTCTTT. The chain has TRBV7-2 and TRBJ1-1, with 7 bases fitting TRBD1. The CDR3 length is 15 residues. J was trimmed by 5 bases and V by 3 bases; bases with no gene match: 9. Per germline, CDR1 SGHTA and CDR2 FQGNSA.